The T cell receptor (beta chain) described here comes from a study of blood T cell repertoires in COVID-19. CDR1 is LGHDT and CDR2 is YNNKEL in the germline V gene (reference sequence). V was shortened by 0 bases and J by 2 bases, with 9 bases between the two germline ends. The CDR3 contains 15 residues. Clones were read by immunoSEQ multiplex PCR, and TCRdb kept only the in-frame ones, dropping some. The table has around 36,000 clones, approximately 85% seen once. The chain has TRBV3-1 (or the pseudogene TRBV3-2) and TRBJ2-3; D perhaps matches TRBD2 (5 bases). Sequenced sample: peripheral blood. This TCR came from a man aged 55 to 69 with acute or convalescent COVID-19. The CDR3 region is CASSQEWRATDTQYF. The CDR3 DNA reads TGTGCCAGCAGCCAAGAGTGGCGGGCCACAGATACGCAGTATTTT.